This T cell receptor (beta chain) was captured in a study of metastatic and nonmetastatic thyroid tumors. Across the whole study: Peripheral blood and tumor or nodule samples from malignant and benign thyroid patients were compared.

Through MiXCR, TCRdb re-clonotyped the PCR reads. This table has under 60,000 clones, over 20% appearing once. Germline CDR1 is MNHEY and CDR2 is SMNVEV (reference sequence). With 6 bases removed from V and 4 bases from J, the gap between germline ends came to 10 bases. This CDR3 comprises 14 residues. Patients were all untreated before their thyroid surgery. The sequence derives from a male donor with papillary thyroid cancer or a benign thyroid nodule (not recorded which). Some clones in this sample may be carry-over from other donors' samples. The sequenced material came from blood. The rearrangement links TRBV27 to TRBJ1-6, with D tentatively TRBD1 (6 bases). The CDR3 loop reads CASRVTGYNSPLHF. The DNA for the CDR3 is TGTGCCAGCAGGGTGACAGGATATAATTCACCCCTCCACTTT.